These T cell receptor beta chains were read from a single sample in a study of lymphopenia after photon versus proton radiotherapy. Produced via immunoSEQ multiplex PCR; TCRdb's table is partial and in-frame only. Of some 15,000 clones listed, about 79% are singletons. The input for sequencing was peripheral blood, taken from a patient treated with photon-based radiotherapy. All receptors come from a man aged 45-65 years with gastric cancer. Both conserved end residues are part of each CDR3. A D gene is named only where the DNA matches it firmly. Some rows mark clone size as missing; the rest say once, few, many or name a class of expanded clone.

J gene | V gene | clone size | D gene | CDR3 protein | CDR3 DNA
TRBJ2-5 | TRBV2 | NA | TRBD2 | CASSEALGRGAIGQETQYF | TGTGCCAGCAGTGAAGCGCTTGGGCGGGGGGCAATCGGTCAAGAGACCCAGTACTTC
TRBJ1-1 | TRBV4-2 | NA | NA | CASSQQGLNTEAFF | TGTGCCAGCAGCCAACAGGGCCTGAACACTGAAGCTTTCTTT
TRBJ1-4 | TRBV27 | NA | NA | CASSRALATNEKLFF | TGTGCCAGCAGTCGGGCACTTGCAACTAATGAAAAACTGTTTTTT
TRBJ2-2 | TRBV5-1 | NA | NA | CASTEGGAGELFF | TGCGCCAGCACCGAGGGGGGAGCCGGGGAGCTGTTTTTT
TRBJ1-1 | TRBV27 | NA | TRBD1 | CASLRQGSTEAFF | TGTGCCAGCTTGCGACAGGGGAGCACTGAAGCTTTCTTT
TRBJ2-6 | TRBV11-2 | NA | TRBD1 | CASSPLTGGTGANVLTF | TGTGCCAGCAGCCCTCTGACAGGGGGAACTGGGGCCAACGTCCTGACTTTC
TRBJ2-5 | TRBV7-6 | NA | NA | CASSLGWGQETQYF | TGTGCCAGCAGCTTAGGGTGGGGGCAAGAGACCCAGTACTTC
TRBJ1-2 | TRBV7-8 | NA | TRBD1 | CASSASEDRPYGYTF | TGTGCCAGCAGCGCTTCAGAGGACAGGCCCTATGGCTACACCTTC
TRBJ2-7 | TRBV6-6 | NA | TRBD2 | CASLHAGGHEQYF | TGTGCCAGCCTCCATGCGGGGGGCCACGAGCAGTACTTC
TRBJ1-4 | TRBV9 | few | NA | CASSPQGATNEKLFF | TGTGCCAGCAGCCCACAGGGCGCGACTAATGAAAAACTGTTTTTT
TRBJ2-7 | TRBV5-1 | NA | NA | CASSWTAVTYEQYF | TGCGCCAGCAGCTGGACAGCCGTGACCTACGAGCAGTACTTC
TRBJ2-3 | TRBV27 | NA | TRBD2 | CASSPGLAGGRTDTQYF | TGTGCCAGCAGTCCGGGACTAGCGGGGGGTCGGACAGATACGCAGTATTTT
TRBJ1-2 | TRBV4-3 | NA | NA | CASSQEISYGYTF | TGCGCCAGCAGCCAAGAGATTTCCTACGGCTACACCTTC
TRBJ1-2 | TRBV11-2 | NA | NA | CASKGRNYGYTF | TGTGCCAGCAAAGGCAGAAACTATGGCTACACCTTC
TRBJ2-3 | TRBV12-5 | NA | NA | CASGFGVSTDTQYF | TGTGCTAGTGGTTTCGGGGTTTCCACAGATACGCAGTATTTT
TRBJ2-5 | TRBV7-3 | NA | NA | CASSRQTGETQYF | TGTGCCAGCAGCCGTCAGACGGGCGAGACCCAGTACTTC
TRBJ2-7 | TRBV18 | NA | NA | CASSPRVGSAYEQYF | TGTGCCAGCTCACCACGTGTAGGCTCGGCCTACGAGCAGTACTTC
TRBJ2-2 | TRBV5-1 | NA | TRBD2 | CASIETSGYTGELFF | TGCGCCAGCATAGAGACTAGCGGGTACACCGGGGAGCTGTTTTTT
TRBJ2-3 | TRBV6-1 | NA | TRBD1 | CASSEEGANTDTQYF | TGTGCCAGCAGTGAAGAGGGGGCTAATACAGATACGCAGTATTTT
TRBJ1-1 | TRBV10-2 | NA | NA | CASSDQGRNTEAFF | TGCGCCAGCAGTGACCAGGGAAGGAACACTGAAGCTTTCTTT
TRBJ1-5 | TRBV10-2 | NA | TRBD1 | CASSWDSNSNQPQHF | TGCGCCAGCAGTTGGGACAGTAATAGCAATCAGCCCCAGCATTTT
TRBJ1-6 | TRBV4-1 | few | NA | CASSQDIGGMGSPLHF | TGCGCCAGCAGCCAAGATATTGGGGGTATGGGTTCACCCCTCCACTTT
TRBJ2-3 | TRBV15 | NA | TRBD1 | CATRDREEGPDTQYF | TGTGCCACAAGGGACAGGGAGGAGGGCCCAGATACGCAGTATTTT
TRBJ1-2 | TRBV19 | once | NA | CASSILGVGGSTGYTF | TGTGCCAGTAGTATACTTGGAGTGGGAGGCAGTACGGGCTACACCTTC
TRBJ2-3 | TRBV11-2 | NA | NA | CASSLDTGDRRTDTQYF | TGTGCCAGCAGCTTAGATACTGGCGACAGGAGGACAGATACGCAGTATTTT
TRBJ1-4 | TRBV10-1 | NA | TRBD1 | CASSESRQGGEKLFF | TGCGCCAGCAGTGAGTCACGACAGGGTGGGGAAAAACTGTTTTTT
TRBJ2-6 | TRBV6-4 | few | NA | CASSASSAGANVLTF | TGTGCCAGCAGTGCCTCTAGCGCCGGGGCCAACGTCCTGACTTTC
TRBJ2-3 | TRBV9 | NA | NA | CASSVGSVRSDTQYF | TGTGCCAGCAGCGTAGGAAGTGTGAGGTCAGATACGCAGTATTTT
TRBJ1-2 | TRBV6-5 | NA | NA | CACRSGESGYGYTF | TGTGCCTGCCGAAGTGGGGAGTCCGGGTATGGCTACACCTTC
TRBJ1-1 | TRBV7-6 | once | NA | CASSLSPGRDTEAFF | TGTGCCAGCAGCTTGTCTCCGGGGAGGGACACTGAAGCTTTCTTT
TRBJ2-5 | TRBV10-2 | NA | NA | CASRDLPGETQYF | TGCGCCAGCCGTGATCTACCCGGGGAGACCCAGTACTTC
TRBJ2-5 | TRBV5-1 | NA | TRBD2 | CASSLSSGQETQYF | TGCGCCAGCAGCTTATCTAGCGGCCAAGAGACCCAGTACTTC
TRBJ2-5 | TRBV4-3 | NA | TRBD2 | CASSQDWRRGGQETQYF | TGCGCCAGCAGCCAAGATTGGAGGCGGGGGGGCCAAGAGACCCAGTACTTC
TRBJ2-5 | TRBV7-7 | NA | NA | CASSVQGGGETQYF | TGTGCCAGCAGCGTACAGGGTGGGGGAGAGACCCAGTACTTC
TRBJ2-7 | TRBV7-2 | NA | TRBD2 | CASRKGLAARQYF | TGTGCCAGCAGAAAAGGACTAGCGGCGAGGCAGTACTTC
TRBJ2-1 | TRBV30 | once | NA | CAWENGGTQFF | TGTGCCTGGGAAAACGGGGGTACACAATTCTTC